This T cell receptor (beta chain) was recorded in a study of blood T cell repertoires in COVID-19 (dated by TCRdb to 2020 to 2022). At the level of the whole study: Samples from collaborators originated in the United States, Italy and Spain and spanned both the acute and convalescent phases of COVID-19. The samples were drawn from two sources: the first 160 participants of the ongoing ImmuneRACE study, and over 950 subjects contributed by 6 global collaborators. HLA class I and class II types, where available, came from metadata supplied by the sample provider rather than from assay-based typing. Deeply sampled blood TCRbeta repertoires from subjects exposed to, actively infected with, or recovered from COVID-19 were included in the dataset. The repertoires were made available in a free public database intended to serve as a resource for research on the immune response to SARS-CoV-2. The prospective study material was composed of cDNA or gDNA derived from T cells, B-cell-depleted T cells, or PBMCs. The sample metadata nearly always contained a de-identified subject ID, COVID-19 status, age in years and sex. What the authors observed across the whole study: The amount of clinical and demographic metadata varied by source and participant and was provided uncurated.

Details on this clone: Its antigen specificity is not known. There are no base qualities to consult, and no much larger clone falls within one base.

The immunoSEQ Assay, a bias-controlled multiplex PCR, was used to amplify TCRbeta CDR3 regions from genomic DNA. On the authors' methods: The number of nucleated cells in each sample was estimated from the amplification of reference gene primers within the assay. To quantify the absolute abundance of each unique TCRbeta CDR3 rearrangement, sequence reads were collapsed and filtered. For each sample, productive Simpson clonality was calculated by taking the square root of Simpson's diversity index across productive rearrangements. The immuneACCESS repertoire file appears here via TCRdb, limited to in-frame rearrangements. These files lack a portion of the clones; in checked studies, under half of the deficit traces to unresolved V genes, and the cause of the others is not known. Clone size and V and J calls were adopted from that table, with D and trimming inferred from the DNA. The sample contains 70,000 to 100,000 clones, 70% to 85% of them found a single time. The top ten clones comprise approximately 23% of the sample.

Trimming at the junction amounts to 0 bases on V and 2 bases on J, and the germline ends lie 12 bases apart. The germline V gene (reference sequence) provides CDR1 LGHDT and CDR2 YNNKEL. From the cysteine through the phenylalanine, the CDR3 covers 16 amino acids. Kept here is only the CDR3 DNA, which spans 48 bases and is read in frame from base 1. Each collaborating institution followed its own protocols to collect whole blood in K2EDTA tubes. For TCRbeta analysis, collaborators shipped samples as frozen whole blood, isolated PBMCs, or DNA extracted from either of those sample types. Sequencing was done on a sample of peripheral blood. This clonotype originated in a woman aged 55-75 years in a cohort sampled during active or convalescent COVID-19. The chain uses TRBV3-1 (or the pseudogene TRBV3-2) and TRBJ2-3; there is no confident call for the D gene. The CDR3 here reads CASSQEFRVLTDTQYF. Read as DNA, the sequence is TGTGCCAGCAGCCAAGAATTCCGTGTCCTCACAGATACGCAGTATTTT.